Presented here are 28 T cell receptor beta chains from one specimen sequenced in a study of blood T cell repertoires in COVID-19. Some clones are missing from TCRdb's copy, which holds only in-frame ones; the method was immunoSEQ multiplex PCR. The data hold approximately 180,000 clones, with approximately 89% observed a single time. The sequenced material came from PBMCs or T cells enriched from blood (not recorded which). The origin of the receptors is a man aged 35-49 years who had recovered from COVID-19.

The V gene is TRBV2, the J gene TRBJ1-1; TRBD1 matches 7 bases. Trimming removed 10 bases from V and 5 bases from J; junction bases left unmatched: 4. CDR3 length: 11 amino acids. The germline V gene encodes CDR1 SNHLY and CDR2 FYNNEI. This CDR3 is CATLRGTEAFF. DNA of the CDR3: TGTGCCACCCTCAGGGGGACTGAAGCTTTCTTT.

Concerning this clone itself: The same CDR3 also results from other DNA sequences found in this sample. The chain couples TRBV9 to TRBJ1-1; TRBD1 might be the D (6 bases). The CDR3 loop spans 13 amino acids. Germline lookup yields CDR1 SGDLS and CDR2 YYNGEE. Deletions cut 4 bases from V and 3 bases from J, with 10 bases between. In DNA form, the CDR3 reads TGTGCCAGCAGCTCGGGGGGCTACACTGAAGCTTTCTTT. This codes for CASSSGGYTEAFF.

The chain couples TRBV27 to TRBJ1-6, with a tentative D call TRBD1 (6 bases). Trimming cost V 3 bases and J 3 bases, with 6 bases left between them. Germline CDR1 is MNHEY and CDR2 is SMNVEV (reference sequence). The CDR3 runs 14 residues. CDR3 loop: CASSLDSYNSPLHF. CDR3 DNA sequence: TGTGCCAGCAGTTTGGACAGCTATAATTCACCCCTCCACTTT.

In its sample, this clone was seen once. The rearrangement joins TRBV28 to TRBJ1-2; weak D call: TRBD1 (5 bases). The V end lost 7 bases, the J end lost 5 bases, and 11 bases lay between the germline ends. In germline, CDR1 is MDHEN, CDR2 SYDVKM. The CDR3 has 12 amino acids. CDR3 sequence reads: CASTLEGYGYTF. Written as DNA, the CDR3 is TGTGCCAGCACCTTGGAGGGGTATGGCTACACCTTC.

This rearrangement joins TRBV7-2 to TRBJ1-3, with D perhaps matching TRBD1 (6 bases). Trimming took off 5 bases at V and 0 bases at J, with 14 bases between the two ends. From germline, CDR1 is SGHTA and CDR2 FQGNSA. There are 16 residues in the CDR3. The CDR3 is CASSPIGQSSGNTIYF. The DNA of the CDR3 is TGTGCCAGCAGCCCTATAGGACAGAGCTCTGGAAACACCATATATTTT.

This rearrangement joins TRBV7-8 to TRBJ1-5; 9 nucleotides agree with TRBD1. Looked up from germline, CDR1 is SGHVS and CDR2 is FQNEAQ. V trimming: 6 bases; J trimming: 7 bases; junction bases outside the gene matches: 13. CDR3 length: 16 amino acids. DNA for the CDR3: TGTGCCAGCAGTACAGGGACAGGGCGTCAGAGGCAGCCCCAGCATTTT. Encoded protein: CASSTGTGRQRQPQHF.

The chain couples TRBV3-1 (or the pseudogene TRBV3-2) to TRBJ2-2; 8 positions match TRBD2. V lost 4 bases and J lost 1; bases outside the gene matches: 5. CDR1 and CDR2 (germline): LGHDT, YNNKEL (reference sequence). CDR3 length equals 16 residues. The CDR3: CASSRLSGGNTGELFF. The DNA of the CDR3 is TGTGCCAGCAGCCGACTGAGCGGGGGGAACACCGGGGAGCTGTTTTTT.

The chain recombines TRBV25-1 with TRBJ1-2; maybe TRBD1 (5 bases). CDR1 and CDR2 (germline): MGHDK, SYGVNS. Trimming pared 7 bases from V and 8 bases from J, leaving 17 bases between. This CDR3 comprises 13 residues. The CDR3 nucleotides are TGTGCCAGCATGGGGCAAATCCAGTGGGGCTACACCTTC. Protein product: CASMGQIQWGYTF.

Regarding this clone: This specimen includes other DNA sequences encoding the same CDR3. The chain has TRBV28 and TRBJ2-7, with TRBD1 matching 9 bases. The CDR3 loop spans 14 amino acids. V shed 2 bases and J 4 bases; nucleotides not matched to a gene: 3. CDR1 and CDR2 from the germline V gene are MDHEN and SYDVKM. CDR3 sequence (DNA): TGTGCCAGCAGTTTAAGTGGACAGGGGTACGAGCAGTACTTC. This translates into CASSLSGQGYEQYF. The whole variable domain, remainder taken from reference TRBV28 and TRBJ2-7, is DVKVTQSSRYLVKRTGEKVFLECVQDMDHENMFWYRQDPGLGLRLIYFSYDVKMKEKGDIPEGYSVSREKKERFSLILESASTNQTSMYLCASSLSGQGYEQYFGPGTRLTVT.

V usage is TRBV10-3 and J usage is TRBJ2-3; 10 bases fit TRBD2. CDR1 is ENHRY and CDR2 is SYGVKD in the germline V gene. The CDR3 contains 15 residues. The junction had 4 bases not matched to a gene; V was cut back by 3 bases and J by 4 bases. The CDR3, as DNA: TGTGCCATCAGTGACAGCGGGGGGGCGGCAGATACGCAGTATTTT. This sequence encodes CAISDSGGAADTQYF.

The rearrangement uses TRBV12-3 or TRBV12-4 and TRBJ1-1; D is possibly TRBD1 (5 bases). There are 12 residues in the CDR3. The V end was cut by 5 bases, the J end by 8 bases, with 12 bases between. For the CDR3, the DNA is TGTGCCAGCAGTCCGGGGGGGGTAGAAGCTTTCTTT. It specifies CASSPGGVEAFF.

The rearrangement uses TRBV29-1 and TRBJ2-3; the D gene is possibly TRBD1 (6 bases). Germline-derived CDR1 and CDR2 are SQVTM and ANQGSEA. This CDR3 has 13 residues. The ends were cut back, 7 bases at V and 2 bases at J, with 13 bases in the middle. CDR3 region: CSDRTATTDTQYF. Here the CDR3 DNA reads TGCAGCGATCGGACAGCCACCACAGATACGCAGTATTTT.

The chain uses TRBV27 and TRBJ1-5; D gene unclear. Germline V CDR1 and CDR2: MNHEY, SMNVEV (reference sequence). Trimming left V 2 bases short and J 6 bases short, with 14 bases between. CDR3 length: 15 amino acids. CDR3 loop: CASSLKDGGSQPQHF. The DNA of the CDR3 is TGTGCCAGCAGTTTAAAGGATGGAGGAAGTCAGCCCCAGCATTTT.

The V call is TRBV5-1, the J call TRBJ1-4; no firm D call. The CDR3 loop spans 15 amino acids. Trimming stripped 5 bases from V and 0 bases from J, with 11 bases between. The V gene's germline CDR1 is SGHRS and CDR2 YFSETQ. CDR3 amino acids: CASREQPATNEKLFF. The CDR3, as DNA: TGCGCCAGCAGGGAACAGCCCGCAACTAATGAAAAACTGTTTTTT.

On this clone itself: In the same sample, other DNA sequences code for this CDR3. V usage is TRBV9 and J usage is TRBJ2-1; D is possibly TRBD2 (6 bases). Germline loops: CDR1 SGDLS, CDR2 YYNGEE. This CDR3 is 14 amino acids long. V was cut by 0 bases and J by 2 bases, with 6 bases left in between. The DNA for the CDR3 is TGTGCCAGCAGCGTAGGCGGGACCTACAATGAGCAGTTCTTC. Translation gives CASSVGGTYNEQFF.

The CDR3 DNA reads TGTGCCAGCAGCTTAACAGGGGGTAATTCACCCCTCCACTTT. It codes for CASSLTGGNSPLHF. The genes are TRBV11-2 and TRBJ1-6, with 8 bases that match TRBD1. CDR1 and CDR2 (germline): SGHAT, FQNNGV. The CDR3 is 14 residues long. V trimming: 2 bases; J trimming: 6 bases; junction bases outside the gene matches: 0.

The chain couples TRBV27 to TRBJ2-3; 7 bases are shared with TRBD1. The CDR3 length is 15 residues. Germline CDR1 reads MNHEY; CDR2 reads SMNVEV (reference sequence). V was pared by 2 bases and J by 2 bases, with 4 bases of the junction left unmatched. The CDR3 here is CASSLVGQDTDTQYF. CDR3 coding DNA: TGTGCCAGCAGTTTAGTAGGACAGGACACAGATACGCAGTATTTT.

This chain joins TRBV2 and TRBJ1-5; D is ambiguous. Germline V CDR1 and CDR2: SNHLY, FYNNEI. The CDR3 extends over 14 amino acids. Trimming removed 6 bases from V and 7 bases from J, with 16 bases in between. The CDR3 reads CASREGHMSQPQHF. The CDR3 DNA is TGTGCCAGCAGAGAGGGCCACATGTCCCAGCCCCAGCATTTT.

The CDR3 reads CASSLGEDTEAFF. The CDR3 DNA follows: TGCGCCAGCAGCTTGGGTGAGGACACTGAAGCTTTCTTT. The V and J genes are TRBV5-1 and TRBJ1-1, with D unresolved. Germline-derived CDR1 and CDR2 are SGHRS and YFSETQ. Trimming took 0 bases from V and 3 from J, leaving 6 bases between them. This CDR3 region has 13 residues.

As DNA, the CDR3 is TGTGCCAGCCTTAAAAGCGGTTACAATGAGCAGTTCTTC. It encodes CASLKSGYNEQFF. The rearrangement uses TRBV2 and TRBJ2-1; possible D gene TRBD2, 5 bases. The germline V and J ends were trimmed by 8 bases and 4 bases, with 12 bases remaining between them. Per the germline V gene, CDR1 is SNHLY and CDR2 is FYNNEI. The CDR3 sequence is 13 residues long.

This clone was seen more than once but under ten times. This chain connects TRBV5-1 to TRBJ2-1; a possible D gene is TRBD2 (5 bases). CDR3 length: 13 residues. CDR1 is SGHRS and CDR2 is YFSETQ in the germline V gene. V lost 0 bases and J lost 8, with 9 bases in between. This CDR3 reads CASSLGASHEQFF. As DNA, the CDR3 is TGCGCCAGCAGCTTGGGGGCTAGCCATGAGCAGTTCTTC.

The chain is built from TRBV29-1 and TRBJ2-1, with TRBD2 identical over 10 bases. The trim removed 1 base at V and 3 bases at J, leaving 6 bases unmatched. Per the germline V gene, CDR1 is SQVTM and CDR2 is ANQGSEA. The CDR3 runs 16 residues. DNA of the CDR3: TGCAGCGTTGAAGCTAGCGGGAGTTCAGGCTACAATGAGCAGTTCTTC. Translated, it gives CSVEASGSSGYNEQFF.

This clone was seen at least ten times. The chain couples TRBV30 to TRBJ2-1, with D tentatively TRBD2 (6 bases). Germline CDR1 and CDR2: GTSNPN and SVGIG (reference sequence). The CDR3 extends over 14 amino acids. V was trimmed by 8 bases and J by 7 bases, leaving 21 bases between them. As DNA, the CDR3 is TGTGCCGGGCAACTAGGCCGGGGGAGGAATGAGCAGTTCTTC. Its translation: CAGQLGRGRNEQFF.

The chain carries TRBV27 and TRBJ2-7, with 8 nucleotides matching TRBD2. The CDR3 has 13 residues. Germline loops: CDR1 MNHEY, CDR2 SMNVEV (reference sequence). V gave up 5 bases and J gave up 7 bases; unmatched junction bases: 7. CDR3 loop: CASSETSVREQYF. The CDR3 DNA sequence: TGTGCCAGCAGTGAGACTAGCGTCCGGGAGCAGTACTTC.

This clone appeared a few times. The chain couples TRBV29-1 to TRBJ1-1, with D possibly being TRBD1 (5 bases). Germline V gene data show CDR1 as SQVTM and CDR2 as ANQGSEA. The length of the CDR3 is 14 residues. V gave up 6 bases and J gave up 4 bases, with 18 bases separating them. CDR3 loop: CSVSGGTWGTEAFF. The CDR3 nucleotides are TGCAGCGTCAGCGGAGGGACTTGGGGCACTGAAGCTTTCTTT.

The rearrangement uses TRBV19 and TRBJ1-6, with a possible D match to TRBD1 (6 bases). V lost 2 bases to trimming and J lost 7 bases, with 12 bases between them. CDR1 is LNHDA, CDR2 SQIVND, per germline (reference sequence). The CDR3 sequence is 15 residues long. CDR3 DNA sequence: TGTGCCAGTAGTATAACGTGGCAGGGGAATTCACCCCTCCACTTT. It codes for CASSITWQGNSPLHF.

This chain joins TRBV19 and TRBJ1-1, with D possibly matching TRBD1 (5 bases). Germline V CDR1 and CDR2: LNHDA, SQIVND (reference sequence). The CDR3 length is 13 residues. Trimming cost V 5 bases and J 4 bases, with 11 bases left between them. The CDR3 nucleotides are TGTGCCAGTAGTCGGATTACAGGCACTGAAGCTTTCTTT. Protein: CASSRITGTEAFF.

J is TRBJ1-6 and V is TRBV9, with D possibly TRBD1 on 6 matching bases. Germline V gene data show CDR1 as SGDLS and CDR2 as YYNGEE. CDR3 length: 15 amino acids. V gave up 2 bases and J gave up 9 bases, with 15 bases separating them. The CDR3 sequence: CASSVTEGTSSPLHF. In nucleotides, the CDR3 is TGTGCCAGCAGCGTGACAGAGGGGACAAGTTCACCCCTCCACTTT.